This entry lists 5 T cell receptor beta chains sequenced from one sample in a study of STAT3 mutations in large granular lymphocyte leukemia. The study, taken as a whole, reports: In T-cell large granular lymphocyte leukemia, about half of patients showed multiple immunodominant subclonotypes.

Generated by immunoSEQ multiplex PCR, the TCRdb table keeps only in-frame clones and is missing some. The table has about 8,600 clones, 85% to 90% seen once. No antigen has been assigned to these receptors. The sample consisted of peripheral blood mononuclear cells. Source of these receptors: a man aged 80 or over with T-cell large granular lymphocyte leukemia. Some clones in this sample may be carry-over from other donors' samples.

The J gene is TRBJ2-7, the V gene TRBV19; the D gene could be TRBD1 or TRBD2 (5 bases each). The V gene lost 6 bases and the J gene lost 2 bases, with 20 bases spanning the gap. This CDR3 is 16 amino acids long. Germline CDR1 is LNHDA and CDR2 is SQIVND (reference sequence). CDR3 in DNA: TGTGCCAGTAGCCGGTCAGTGGGGGTTGGGGCCTACGAGCAGTACTTC. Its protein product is CASSRSVGVGAYEQYF.

CDR3 in amino acids: CASSLERGPYLGTQYF. The CDR3 nucleotides read TGTGCCAGCAGCTTGGAGCGCGGGCCTTACCTGGGAACGCAGTATTTT. The V call is TRBV5-6, the J call TRBJ2-3, with TRBD2 as a possible D gene (5 bases). Trimming removed 0 bases from V and 9 bases from J, with 20 bases in between. Per the germline V gene, CDR1 is SGHDT and CDR2 is YYEEEE. The CDR3 contains 16 residues. The variable domain in full, with the rest retrieved from reference TRBV5-6 and TRBJ2-3, is DAGVTQSPTHLIKTRGQQVTLRCSPKSGHDTVSWYQQALGQGPQFIFQYYEEEERQRGNFPDRFSGHQFPNYSSELNVNALLLGDSALYLCASSLERGPYLGTQYFGPGTRLTVL.

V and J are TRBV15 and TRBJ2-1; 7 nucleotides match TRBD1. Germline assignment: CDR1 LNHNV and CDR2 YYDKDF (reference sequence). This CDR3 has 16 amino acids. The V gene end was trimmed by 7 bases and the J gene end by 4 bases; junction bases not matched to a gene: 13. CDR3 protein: CATTLRQGIRYNEQFF. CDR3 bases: TGTGCCACCACCCTTCGACAGGGAATTCGTTACAATGAGCAGTTCTTC.

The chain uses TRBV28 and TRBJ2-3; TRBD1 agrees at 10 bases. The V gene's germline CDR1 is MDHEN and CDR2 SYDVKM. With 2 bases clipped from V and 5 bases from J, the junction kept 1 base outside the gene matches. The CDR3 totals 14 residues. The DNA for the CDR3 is TGTGCCAGCAGTTTAGGACAGGGGGGAGATACGCAGTATTTT. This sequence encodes CASSLGQGGDTQYF.

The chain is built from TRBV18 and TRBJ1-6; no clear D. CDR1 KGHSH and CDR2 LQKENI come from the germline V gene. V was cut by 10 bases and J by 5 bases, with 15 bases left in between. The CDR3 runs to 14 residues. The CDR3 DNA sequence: TGTGCCACCCGGGCCTCCGGGGATAATTCACCCCTCCACTTT. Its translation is CATRASGDNSPLHF.